The clone carrying this T cell receptor beta chain was seen at least ten times. The antigen remains undetermined. The data derive from a study of regulatory T cells in long-lasting Graves disease. Study in general: To qualify as persistent, Graves' disease required over 5 years of antithyroid drugs with positive TSH receptor antibodies.

Construction of TCR beta libraries relied on iRepertoire HTBI primers and on Arm-PCR targeting CDR3 regions. TCRdb independently ran MiXCR on the multiplex PCR reads; one entry per CDR3 protein. In the table there are over 350,000 distinct CDR3 sequences, 20% to 25% of which are singletons. CDR1 and CDR2 from the germline V gene are DFQATT and SNEGSKA (reference sequence). CDR3 size: 14 residues. V trimming: 3 bases; J trimming: 6 bases; junction bases outside the gene matches: 9. The time point is: persistent/refractory GD, antithyroid drugs over 5 years with positive TRAb. The TCR library was made from RNA that had been extracted from PBMCs in TRIzol. General study points: Preferential use of TRBV28, TRBJ1-2 and TRBJ2-5 was seen in persistent disease. Authors noted too few samples as a limitation.

The starting material was peripheral blood mononuclear cells (PBMCs), obtained when the disease was refractory, from a patient treated with antithyroid drugs. The receptor was derived from a female donor with Graves disease. The chain carries TRBV20-1 and TRBJ1-1; 8 bases agree with TRBD1. The CDR3 sequence: CSASVSRGQSEAFF. CDR3 bases: TGCAGTGCTAGTGTGTCCAGGGGGCAATCTGAAGCTTTCTTT.